Sequencing of this TCR beta chain was carried out in a study of blood T cell repertoires in COVID-19. At the level of the study: Acute-phase and convalescent COVID-19 samples originated in the United States, Italy and Spain. PBMCs, B-cell-depleted T cells, or T cells were the source of the cDNA or gDNA that made up the material.

J lost 6 bases, V lost 9 bases, and 10 bases had no gene match. This CDR3 has 13 amino acids. Germline assignment: CDR1 MDHEN and CDR2 SYDVKM. In the original analysis: Nucleated cell number was recorded as an estimate derived from reference gene primer amplification. Profiled with immunoSEQ multiplex PCR; TCRdb holds only in-frame clones, not every one. V and J calls plus clone size are reproduced from that table; the DNA served to infer D and trimming. The table lists some 350,000 clones, 70% to 90% of them singletons. The specimen sequenced was peripheral blood. The clonotype comes from a human donor in a cohort sampled during active COVID-19. This rearrangement joins TRBV28 to TRBJ2-7, with 8 bases fitting TRBD1. In DNA, the CDR3 is TGTGCCAGTTCAGGGGGCCGGGTAGGCGAGCAGTACTTC. It yields the protein CASSGGRVGEQYF.